This T cell receptor (beta chain) was identified during a study of memory CD4+ T cells and cytomegalovirus serostatus. Study as a whole: Donors were healthy Belgian adults, about ten CMV seropositive and 20 to 25 seronegative. The study, taken as a whole, reports: Suggested: most of the CMV-linked TCR signature lies in CD4+ memory cells.

The J segment lost 1 base and the V segment lost 3 bases, leaving 9 bases of the junction unmatched. This CDR3 has 17 residues. The germline CDR1 and CDR2 sequences are SGHRS and YFSETQ. The sort gate was single viable CD3+CD4+CD8-CD45RO+ cells for memory CD4+ T cells. After thawing, CD4+ T cells were positively selected. The protocol was immunoSEQ multiplex PCR, while the TCRdb copy is restricted to in-frame clones and leaves out a portion. The profile shows around 53,000 clones, around 79% of them singletons. Points on this clone: The antigen remains undetermined.

The receptor was isolated from an adult in good health and CMV-seronegative. V gene TRBV5-1 combines with J gene TRBJ2-5; 10 bases fit TRBD2. The specimen was memory CD4+ T cells from blood. The CDR3 coding sequence is TGCGCCAGCAGCTCGACCATAGCGGGAGGCAGCCAAGAGACCCAGTACTTC. It specifies CASSSTIAGGSQETQYF.